This TCR beta chain was recovered during a study of TIL therapy for anti-PD-1-resistant metastatic lung cancer. V lost 5 bases and J lost 4; bases outside the gene matches: 4. CDR3 length: 13 residues. Germline V gene sequence: CDR1 MGHRA, CDR2 YSYEKL. This sample's time point: pre-treatment sample, taken before nivolumab and TIL therapy. This was the immunoSEQ v3 assay. The data were produced by immunoSEQ multiplex PCR, yet TCRdb's version contains in-frame clones alone and is incomplete. The repertoire holds about 60,000 clones, roughly 66% seen once, with 6% to 8.5% in the top ten. This clone was picked up a small number of times.

The chain uses TRBV4-1 and TRBJ1-2, with 7 positions matching TRBD1. The clonotype was recovered from a person between 25 and 79 years old with non-small cell lung cancer. Specimen: blood, collected at baseline. In nucleotides, the CDR3 is TGCGCCAGCAGCACGGGACAGACCTATGGCTACACCTTC. The encoded protein is CASSTGQTYGYTF.